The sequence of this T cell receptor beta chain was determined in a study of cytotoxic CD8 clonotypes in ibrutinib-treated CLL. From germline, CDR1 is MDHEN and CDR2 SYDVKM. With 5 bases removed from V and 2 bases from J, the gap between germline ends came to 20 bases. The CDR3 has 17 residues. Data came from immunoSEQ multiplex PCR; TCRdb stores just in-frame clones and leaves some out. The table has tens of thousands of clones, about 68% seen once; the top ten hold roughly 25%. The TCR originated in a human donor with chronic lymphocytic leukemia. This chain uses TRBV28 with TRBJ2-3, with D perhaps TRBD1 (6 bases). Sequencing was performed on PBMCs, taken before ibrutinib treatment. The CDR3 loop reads CASSPYRVPTPTDTQYF. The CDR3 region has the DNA TGTGCCAGCAGTCCCTACAGGGTCCCCACGCCCACAGATACGCAGTATTTT.